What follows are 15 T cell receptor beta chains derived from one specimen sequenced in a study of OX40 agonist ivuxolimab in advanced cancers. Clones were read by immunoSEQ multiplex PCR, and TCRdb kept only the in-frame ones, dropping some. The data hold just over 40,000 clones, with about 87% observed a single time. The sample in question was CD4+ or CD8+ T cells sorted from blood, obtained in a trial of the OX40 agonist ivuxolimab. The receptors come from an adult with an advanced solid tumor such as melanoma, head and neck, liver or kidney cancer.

The CDR3 bases are TGTGCCTCCGAGACCGGGACTAGCGGGAGGGACTTTTACAATGAGCAGTTCTTC. Amino acids: CASETGTSGRDFYNEQFF. The chain is built from TRBV10-3 and TRBJ2-1; TRBD2 agrees at 16 bases. CDR3 length: 18 amino acids. Trimming removed 11 bases from V and 4 bases from J; junction bases left unmatched: 14. CDR1 is ENHRY and CDR2 is SYGVKD in the germline V gene.

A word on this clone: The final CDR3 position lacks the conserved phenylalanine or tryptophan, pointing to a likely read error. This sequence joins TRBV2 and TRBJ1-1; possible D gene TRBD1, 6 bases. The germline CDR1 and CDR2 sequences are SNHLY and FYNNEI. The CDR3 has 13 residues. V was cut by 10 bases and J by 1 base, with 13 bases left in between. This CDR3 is CATQGQKNTEAFL. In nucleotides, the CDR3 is TGTGCCACCCAGGGGCAAAAGAACACTGAAGCTTTCCTT.

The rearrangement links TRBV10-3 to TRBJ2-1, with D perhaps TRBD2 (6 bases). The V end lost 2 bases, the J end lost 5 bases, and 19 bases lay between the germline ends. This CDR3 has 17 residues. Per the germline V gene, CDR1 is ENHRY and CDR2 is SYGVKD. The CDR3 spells CAISEEGRTKANNEQFF. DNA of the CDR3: TGTGCCATCAGTGAGGAAGGTAGGACTAAGGCTAACAATGAGCAGTTCTTC.

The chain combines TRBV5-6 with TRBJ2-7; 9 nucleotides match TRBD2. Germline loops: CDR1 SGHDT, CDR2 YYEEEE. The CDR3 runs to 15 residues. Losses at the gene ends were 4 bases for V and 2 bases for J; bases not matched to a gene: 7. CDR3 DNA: TGTGCCAGCAGCCACGGGGTAGCGGGGGCCTACGAGCAGTACTTC. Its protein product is CASSHGVAGAYEQYF. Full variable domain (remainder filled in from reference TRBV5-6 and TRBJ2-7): DAGVTQSPTHLIKTRGQQVTLRCSPKSGHDTVSWYQQALGQGPQFIFQYYEEEERQRGNFPDRFSGHQFPNYSSELNVNALLLGDSALYLCASSHGVAGAYEQYFGPGTRLTVT.

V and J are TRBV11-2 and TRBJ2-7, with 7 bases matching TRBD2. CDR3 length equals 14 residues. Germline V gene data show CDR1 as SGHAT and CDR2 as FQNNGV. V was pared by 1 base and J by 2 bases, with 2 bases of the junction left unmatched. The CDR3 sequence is CASSLGGGAYEQYF. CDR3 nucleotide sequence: TGTGCCAGCAGCTTAGGCGGGGGTGCCTACGAGCAGTACTTC.

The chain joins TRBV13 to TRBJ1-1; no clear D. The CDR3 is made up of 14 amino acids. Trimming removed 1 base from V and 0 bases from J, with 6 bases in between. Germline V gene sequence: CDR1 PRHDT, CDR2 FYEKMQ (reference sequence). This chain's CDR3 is CASSLVTMNTEAFF. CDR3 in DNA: TGTGCCAGCAGCTTAGTTACCATGAACACTGAAGCTTTCTTT.

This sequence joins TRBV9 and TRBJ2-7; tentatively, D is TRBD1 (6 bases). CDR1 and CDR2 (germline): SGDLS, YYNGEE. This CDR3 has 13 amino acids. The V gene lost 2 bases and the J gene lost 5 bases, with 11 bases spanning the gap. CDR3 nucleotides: TGTGCCAGCAGCGTGGACAGATCTCACGAGCAGTACTTC. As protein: CASSVDRSHEQYF.

The CDR3 loop reads CASSLGGSSGNTIYF. As DNA, the CDR3 is TGTGCCAGCAGCTTGGGCGGAAGCTCTGGAAACACCATATATTTT. This chain links TRBV11-2 with TRBJ1-3, with D hard to call. Trimming took 3 bases from V and 0 from J, leaving 9 bases between them. The CDR3 runs to 15 residues. Germline V gene sequence: CDR1 SGHAT, CDR2 FQNNGV.

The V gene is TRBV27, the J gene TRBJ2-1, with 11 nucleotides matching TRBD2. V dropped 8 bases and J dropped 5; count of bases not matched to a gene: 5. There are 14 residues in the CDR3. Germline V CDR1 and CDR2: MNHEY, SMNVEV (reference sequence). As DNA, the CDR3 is TGTGCCAGCTCCACTAGCGGGAGAAACAATGAGCAGTTCTTC. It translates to CASSTSGRNNEQFF.

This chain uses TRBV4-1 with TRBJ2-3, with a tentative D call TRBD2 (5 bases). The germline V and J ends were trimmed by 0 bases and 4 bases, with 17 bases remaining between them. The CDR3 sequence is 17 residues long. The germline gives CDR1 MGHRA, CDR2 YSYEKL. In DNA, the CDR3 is TGCGCCAGCAGCCAAGATTTGTCAGCGGACCCCGCAGATACGCAGTATTTT. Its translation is CASSQDLSADPADTQYF.

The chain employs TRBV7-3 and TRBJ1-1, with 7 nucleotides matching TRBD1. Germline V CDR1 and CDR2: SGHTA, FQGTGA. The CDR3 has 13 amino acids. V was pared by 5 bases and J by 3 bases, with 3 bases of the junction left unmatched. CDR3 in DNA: TGTGCCAGCAGCGAGACAGGGCACACTGAAGCTTTCTTT. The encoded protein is CASSETGHTEAFF.

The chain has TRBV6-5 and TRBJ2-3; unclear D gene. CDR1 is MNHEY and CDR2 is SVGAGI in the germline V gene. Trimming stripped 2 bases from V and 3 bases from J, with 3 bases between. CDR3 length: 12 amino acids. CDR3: CASSYPTDTQYF. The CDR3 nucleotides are TGTGCCAGCAGTTACCCAACAGATACGCAGTATTTT.

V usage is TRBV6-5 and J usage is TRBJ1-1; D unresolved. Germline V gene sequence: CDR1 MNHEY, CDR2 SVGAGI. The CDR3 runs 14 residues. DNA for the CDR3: TGTGCGGCCTCCCCCCAAGGCATGAACACTGAAGCTTTCTTT. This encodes CAASPQGMNTEAFF.

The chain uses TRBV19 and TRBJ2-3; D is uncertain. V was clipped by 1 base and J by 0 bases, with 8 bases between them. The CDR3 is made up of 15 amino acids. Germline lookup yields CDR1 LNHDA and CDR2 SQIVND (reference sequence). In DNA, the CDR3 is TGTGCCAGTAGTATAGTTCTCCGGAGCACAGATACGCAGTATTTT. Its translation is CASSIVLRSTDTQYF.

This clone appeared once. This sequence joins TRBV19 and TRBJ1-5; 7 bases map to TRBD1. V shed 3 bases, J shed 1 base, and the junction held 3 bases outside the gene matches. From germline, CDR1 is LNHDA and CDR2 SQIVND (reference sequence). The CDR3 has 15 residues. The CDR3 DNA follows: TGTGCCAGTAGTATTAGACAGGGAAGCAATCAGCCCCAGCATTTT. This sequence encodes CASSIRQGSNQPQHF.